The 4 T cell receptor beta chains below come from one sample, sequenced in a study of cytomegalovirus exposure and HLA in healthy donors. PCR was performed using 60 Vbeta and 13 Jbeta primers. Here immunoSEQ multiplex PCR was the method, and the copy in TCRdb shows in-frame clones only, minus some. Here the sample spans 150,000 or so clones, around 80% being singletons. The sequenced sample was PBMCs. The receptors here all came from a woman in her thirties or forties in good health and CMV-seronegative.

The chain recombines TRBV5-1 with TRBJ1-2, with 7 bases that match TRBD1. Per germline, CDR1 SGHRS and CDR2 YFSETQ. V trimming: 6 bases; J trimming: 6 bases; junction bases outside the gene matches: 11. The CDR3 length is 14 residues. CDR3 nucleotide sequence: TGCGCCAGCAAAGTCACAGGGGCCGAGGATGGCTACACCTTC. Protein: CASKVTGAEDGYTF.

The V gene is TRBV6-5, the J gene TRBJ2-7; 9 bases match TRBD1. Per germline, CDR1 MNHEY and CDR2 SVGAGI. V trimming: 6 bases; J trimming: 3 bases; junction bases outside the gene matches: 6. This CDR3 region has 14 residues. This CDR3 reads CASSRGTGNYEQYF. CDR3 coding DNA: TGTGCCAGCAGCCGCGGGACAGGGAACTACGAGCAGTACTTC.

The chain recombines TRBV5-1 with TRBJ2-7; 11 bases are a match to TRBD2. V trimming: 2 bases; J trimming: 6 bases; junction bases outside the gene matches: 10. The germline gives CDR1 SGHRS, CDR2 YFSETQ. This CDR3 region has 16 residues. The CDR3 is CASSFQQIAGGGEQYF. CDR3 bases: TGCGCCAGCAGCTTCCAACAAATAGCGGGAGGGGGCGAGCAGTACTTC.

The rearrangement uses TRBV28 and TRBJ1-4, with TRBD1 as a possible D gene (6 bases). CDR1 and CDR2 (germline): MDHEN, SYDVKM. V lost 1 base and J 4 bases, leaving 10 bases between the germline ends. This CDR3 contains 15 residues. CDR3 loop: CASSLLTGLNEKLFF. CDR3 sequence (DNA): TGTGCCAGCAGTTTATTAACAGGGCTTAATGAAAAACTGTTTTTT. The full variable domain, its missing parts supplied by reference TRBV28 and TRBJ1-4, is DVKVTQSSRYLVKRTGEKVFLECVQDMDHENMFWYRQDPGLGLRLIYFSYDVKMKEKGDIPEGYSVSREKKERFSLILESASTNQTSMYLCASSLLTGLNEKLFFGSGTQLSVL.